Listed here is a single T cell receptor (beta chain). This sample is part of a study of blood T cell repertoires in COVID-19. Germline assignment: CDR1 MGHRA and CDR2 YSYEKL. The CDR3 totals 17 residues. V dropped 1 base and J dropped 5; count of bases not matched to a gene: 14. Data came from immunoSEQ multiplex PCR; TCRdb stores just in-frame clones and leaves some out. Of approximately 190,000 clones in the sample, 82% were seen once. The clonotype was recovered from a woman aged 60 to 75 with acute COVID-19. This chain uses TRBV4-1 with TRBJ2-7; 7 bases line up with TRBD2. The specimen sequenced was PBMCs or T cells enriched from blood (not recorded which). The CDR3: CASSQGAPGGTRNEQYF. Written as DNA, the CDR3 is TGCGCCAGCAGCCAAGGGGCCCCGGGGGGAACGAGGAACGAGCAGTACTTC.